This T cell receptor (beta chain) originates from a study of blood T cell repertoires in COVID-19. At the level of the study: Acute and convalescent COVID-19 samples came from the United States, Italy and Spain. From T cells, B-cell-depleted T cells, or PBMCs came the material, which was cDNA or gDNA.

Per the study methods: How many nucleated cells were present was estimated from reference gene primer amplification. The repertoire was sequenced with immunoSEQ multiplex PCR; TCRdb's copy has only in-frame clones and lacks some. The DNA gave D and trimming, while V, J and clone size come from that table. The table shows 85,000 to 100,000 clones, with approximately 79% occurring only once. This TCR came from a woman aged 80 or over with active or convalescent COVID-19. The sequenced material came from peripheral blood.

The CDR3 sequence: CASSELAGADTQYF. The CDR3 DNA is TGTGCCAGCAGTGAACTAGCGGGAGCAGATACGCAGTATTTT. The chain employs TRBV25-1 and TRBJ2-3; 10 bases map to TRBD2. Per the germline V gene, CDR1 is MGHDK and CDR2 is SYGVNS. The CDR3 sequence is 14 residues long. The V and J ends lost 2 bases and 4 bases, in that order; junction bases with no gene match: 0. The variable domain in full, completed from reference TRBV25-1 and TRBJ2-3, reads EADIYQTPRYLVIGTGKKITLECSQTMGHDKMYWYQQDPGMELHLIHYSYGVNSTEKGDLSSESTVSRIRTEHFPLTLESARPSHTSQYLCASSELAGADTQYFGPGTRLTVL.